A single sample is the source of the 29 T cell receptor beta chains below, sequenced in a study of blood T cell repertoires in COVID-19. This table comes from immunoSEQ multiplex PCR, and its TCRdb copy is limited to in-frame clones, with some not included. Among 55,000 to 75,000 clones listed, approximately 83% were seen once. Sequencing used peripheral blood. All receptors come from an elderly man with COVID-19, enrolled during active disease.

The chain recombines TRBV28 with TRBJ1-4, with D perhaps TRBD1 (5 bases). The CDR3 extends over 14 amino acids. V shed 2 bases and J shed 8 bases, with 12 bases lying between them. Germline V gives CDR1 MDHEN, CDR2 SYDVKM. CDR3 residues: CASSLAGLEEKLFF. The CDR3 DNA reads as TGTGCCAGCAGTTTAGCGGGGCTGGAGGAAAAACTGTTTTTT. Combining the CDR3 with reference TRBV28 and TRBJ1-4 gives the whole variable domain DVKVTQSSRYLVKRTGEKVFLECVQDMDHENMFWYRQDPGLGLRLIYFSYDVKMKEKGDIPEGYSVSREKKERFSLILESASTNQTSMYLCASSLAGLEEKLFFGSGTQLSVL.

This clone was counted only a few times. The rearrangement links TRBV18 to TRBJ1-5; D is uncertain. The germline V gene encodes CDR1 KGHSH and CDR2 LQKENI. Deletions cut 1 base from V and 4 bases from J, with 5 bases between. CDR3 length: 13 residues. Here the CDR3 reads CASSPQLNQPQHF. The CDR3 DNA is TGTGCCAGCTCACCACAGCTAAATCAGCCCCAGCATTTT.

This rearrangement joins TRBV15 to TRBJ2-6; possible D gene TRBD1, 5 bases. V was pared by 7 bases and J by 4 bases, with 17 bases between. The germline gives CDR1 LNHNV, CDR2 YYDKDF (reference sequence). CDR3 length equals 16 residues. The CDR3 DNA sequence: TGTGCCACCAAGCTGGGGTGGGGCTCCGGGGCCAACGTCCTGACTTTC. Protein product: CATKLGWGSGANVLTF.

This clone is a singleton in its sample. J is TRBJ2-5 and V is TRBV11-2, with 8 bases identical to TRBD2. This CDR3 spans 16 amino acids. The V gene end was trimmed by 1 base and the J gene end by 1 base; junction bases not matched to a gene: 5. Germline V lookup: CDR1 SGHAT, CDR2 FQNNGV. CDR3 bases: TGTGCCAGCAGCTTAGTGGGCGGGGGGACCCAAGAGACCCAGTACTTC. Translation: CASSLVGGGTQETQYF. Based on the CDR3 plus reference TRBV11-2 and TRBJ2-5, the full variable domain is EAGVAQSPRYKIIEKRQSVAFWCNPISGHATLYWYQQILGQGPKLLIQFQNNGVVDDSQLPKDRFSAERLKGVDSTLKIQPAKLEDSAVYLCASSLVGGGTQETQYFGPGTRLLVL.

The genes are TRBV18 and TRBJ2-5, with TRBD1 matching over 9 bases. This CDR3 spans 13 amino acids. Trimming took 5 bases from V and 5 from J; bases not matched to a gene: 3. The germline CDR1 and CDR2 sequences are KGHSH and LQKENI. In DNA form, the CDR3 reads TGTGCCAGCTCAACAGGACAGGGGGAGACCCAGTACTTC. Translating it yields CASSTGQGETQYF.

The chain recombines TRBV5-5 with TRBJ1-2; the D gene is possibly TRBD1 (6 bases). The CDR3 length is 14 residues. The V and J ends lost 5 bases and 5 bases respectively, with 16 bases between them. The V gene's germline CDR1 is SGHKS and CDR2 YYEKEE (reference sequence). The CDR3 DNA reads TGTGCCAGCAGTTTGAACAGGGCCCATTATGGCTACACCTTC. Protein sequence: CASSLNRAHYGYTF.

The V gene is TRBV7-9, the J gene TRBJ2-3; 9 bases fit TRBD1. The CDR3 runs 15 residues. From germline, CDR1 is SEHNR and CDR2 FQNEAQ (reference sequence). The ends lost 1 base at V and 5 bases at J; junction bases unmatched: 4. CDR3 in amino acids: CASSLGDRERDTQYF. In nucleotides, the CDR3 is TGTGCCAGCAGCTTAGGGGACAGGGAAAGAGATACGCAGTATTTT.

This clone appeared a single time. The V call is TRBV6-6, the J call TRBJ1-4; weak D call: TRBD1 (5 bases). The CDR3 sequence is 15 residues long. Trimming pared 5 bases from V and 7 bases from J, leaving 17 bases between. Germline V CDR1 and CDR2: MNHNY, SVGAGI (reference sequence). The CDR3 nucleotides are TGTGCCAGCAGTACCCGGGGGGAGAGGAGTGAAAAACTGTTTTTT. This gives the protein CASSTRGERSEKLFF.

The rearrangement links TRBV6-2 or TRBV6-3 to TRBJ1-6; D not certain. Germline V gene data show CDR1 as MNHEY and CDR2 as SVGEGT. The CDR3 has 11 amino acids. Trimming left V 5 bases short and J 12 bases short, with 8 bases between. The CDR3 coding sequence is TGTGCCAGCAGTGACCGGGTACCCCTCCACTTT. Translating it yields CASSDRVPLHF.

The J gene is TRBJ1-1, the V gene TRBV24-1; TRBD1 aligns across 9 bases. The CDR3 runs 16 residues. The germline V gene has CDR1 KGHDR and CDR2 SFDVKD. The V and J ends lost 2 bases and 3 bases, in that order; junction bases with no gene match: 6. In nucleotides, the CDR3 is TGTGCCACCAGTGATTCAGGACAGGGGACGGACACTGAAGCTTTCTTT. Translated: CATSDSGQGTDTEAFF.

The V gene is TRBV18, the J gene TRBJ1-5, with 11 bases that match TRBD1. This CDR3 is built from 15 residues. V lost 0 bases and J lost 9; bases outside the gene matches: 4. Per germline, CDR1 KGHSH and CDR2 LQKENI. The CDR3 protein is CASSPPGQGGWPQHF. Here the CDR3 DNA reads TGTGCCAGCTCACCACCGGGACAGGGGGGGTGGCCCCAGCATTTT.

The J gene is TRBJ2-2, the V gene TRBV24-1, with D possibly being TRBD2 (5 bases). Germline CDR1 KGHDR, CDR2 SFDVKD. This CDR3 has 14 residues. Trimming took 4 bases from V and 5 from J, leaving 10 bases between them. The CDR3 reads CATSDRRRTGELFF. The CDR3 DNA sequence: TGTGCCACCAGTGACCGACGGAGGACCGGGGAGCTGTTTTTT.

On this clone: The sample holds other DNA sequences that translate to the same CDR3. CDR3 sequence reads: CASSLGGVNYGYTF. The CDR3 bases are TGTGCCAGCAGCCTAGGGGGGGTTAACTATGGCTACACCTTC. The rearrangement uses TRBV7-9 and TRBJ1-2; weak D call: TRBD1 (6 bases). The CDR3 spans 14 residues. Germline V gene lookup returns CDR1 SEHNR and CDR2 FQNEAQ (reference sequence). The germline V and J ends were trimmed by 5 bases and 1 base, with 11 bases remaining between them.

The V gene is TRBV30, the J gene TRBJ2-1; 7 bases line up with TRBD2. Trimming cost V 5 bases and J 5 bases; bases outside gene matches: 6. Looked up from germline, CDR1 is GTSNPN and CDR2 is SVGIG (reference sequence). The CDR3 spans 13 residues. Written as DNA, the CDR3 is TGTGCCTGGGACCGGGACTACAACAATGAGCAGTTCTTC. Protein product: CAWDRDYNNEQFF.

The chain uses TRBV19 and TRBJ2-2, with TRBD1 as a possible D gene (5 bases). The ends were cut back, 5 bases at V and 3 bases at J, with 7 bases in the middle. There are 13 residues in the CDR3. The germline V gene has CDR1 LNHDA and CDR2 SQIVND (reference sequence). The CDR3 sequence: CASSPRDTGELFF. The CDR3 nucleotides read TGTGCCAGTAGTCCCAGGGACACCGGGGAGCTGTTTTTT.

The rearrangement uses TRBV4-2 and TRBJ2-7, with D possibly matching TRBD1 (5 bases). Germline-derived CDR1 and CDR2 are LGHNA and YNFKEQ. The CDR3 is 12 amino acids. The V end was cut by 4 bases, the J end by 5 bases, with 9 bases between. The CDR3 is CASSPPGNEQYF. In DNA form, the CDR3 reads TGTGCCAGCAGCCCCCCAGGGAACGAGCAGTACTTC.

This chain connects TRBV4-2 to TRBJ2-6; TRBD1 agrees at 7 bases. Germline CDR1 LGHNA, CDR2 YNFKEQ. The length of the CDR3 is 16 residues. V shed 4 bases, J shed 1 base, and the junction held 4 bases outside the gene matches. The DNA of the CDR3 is TGTGCCAGCAGCCCCGCGACAGGGTCTGGGGCCAACGTCCTGACTTTC. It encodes CASSPATGSGANVLTF.

The CDR3 sequence: CASSYSIGQGQETQYF. DNA for the CDR3: TGTGCCAGCAGTTACTCGATAGGCCAGGGCCAAGAGACCCAGTACTTC. The V and J genes are TRBV6-6 and TRBJ2-5; TRBD1 is a possible D gene (5 bases). CDR3 length: 16 residues. Germline V gene lookup returns CDR1 MNHNY and CDR2 SVGAGI (reference sequence). V lost 0 bases and J lost 1, with 12 bases in between.

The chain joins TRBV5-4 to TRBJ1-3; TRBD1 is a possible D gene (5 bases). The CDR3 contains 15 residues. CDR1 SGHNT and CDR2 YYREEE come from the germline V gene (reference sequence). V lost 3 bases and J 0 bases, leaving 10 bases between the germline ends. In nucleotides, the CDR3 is TGTGCCAGCAGCTCCGGGGGGAGCTCTGGAAACACCATATATTTT. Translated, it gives CASSSGGSSGNTIYF.

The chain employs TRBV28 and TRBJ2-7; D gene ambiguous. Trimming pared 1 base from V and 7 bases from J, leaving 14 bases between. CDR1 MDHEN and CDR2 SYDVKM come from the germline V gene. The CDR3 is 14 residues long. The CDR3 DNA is TGTGCCAGCAGTTTATTTGGCAGGTCCGTGGAGCAGTACTTC. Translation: CASSLFGRSVEQYF. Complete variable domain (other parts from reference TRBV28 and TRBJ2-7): DVKVTQSSRYLVKRTGEKVFLECVQDMDHENMFWYRQDPGLGLRLIYFSYDVKMKEKGDIPEGYSVSREKKERFSLILESASTNQTSMYLCASSLFGRSVEQYFGPGTRLTVT.

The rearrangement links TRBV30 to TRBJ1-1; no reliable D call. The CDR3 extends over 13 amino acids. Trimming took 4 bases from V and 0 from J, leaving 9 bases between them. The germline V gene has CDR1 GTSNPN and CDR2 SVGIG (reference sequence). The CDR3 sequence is CAWNKNMNTEAFF. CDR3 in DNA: TGTGCCTGGAATAAGAACATGAACACTGAAGCTTTCTTT.

CDR3 protein: CASSLVRGTGQPQHF. The CDR3 nucleotides read TGTGCCAGCAGCTTAGTTCGGGGAACGGGTCAGCCCCAGCATTTT. J is TRBJ1-5 and V is TRBV7-2, with D unresolved. CDR3 length: 15 residues. Germline V CDR1 and CDR2: SGHTA, FQGNSA. The V gene lost 1 base and the J gene lost 6 bases, with 13 bases spanning the gap.

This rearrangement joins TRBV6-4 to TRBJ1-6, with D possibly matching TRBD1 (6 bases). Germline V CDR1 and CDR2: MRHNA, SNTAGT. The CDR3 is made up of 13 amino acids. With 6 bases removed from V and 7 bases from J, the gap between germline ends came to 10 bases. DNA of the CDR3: TGTGCCAGCAGGGACAGCCTAAATTCACCCCTCCACTTT. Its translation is CASRDSLNSPLHF.

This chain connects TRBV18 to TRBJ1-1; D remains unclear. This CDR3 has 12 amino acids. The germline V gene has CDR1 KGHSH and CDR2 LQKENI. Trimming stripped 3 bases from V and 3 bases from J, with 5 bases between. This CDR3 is CASSPRDTEAFF. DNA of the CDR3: TGTGCCAGCTCACCGCGGGACACTGAAGCTTTCTTT.

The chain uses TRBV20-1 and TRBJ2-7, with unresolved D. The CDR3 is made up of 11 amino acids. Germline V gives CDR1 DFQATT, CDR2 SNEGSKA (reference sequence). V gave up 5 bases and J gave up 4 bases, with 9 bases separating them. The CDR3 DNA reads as TGCAGTGCTGCCTCGGAGTACGAGCAGTACTTC. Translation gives CSAASEYEQYF.

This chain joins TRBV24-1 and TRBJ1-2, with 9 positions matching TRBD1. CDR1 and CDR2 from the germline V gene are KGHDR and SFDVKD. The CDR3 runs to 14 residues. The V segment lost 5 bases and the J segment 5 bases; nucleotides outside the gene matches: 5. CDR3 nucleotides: TGTGCCACCAGTGGAACAGGGGGCTTGTATGGCTACACCTTC. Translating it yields CATSGTGGLYGYTF.

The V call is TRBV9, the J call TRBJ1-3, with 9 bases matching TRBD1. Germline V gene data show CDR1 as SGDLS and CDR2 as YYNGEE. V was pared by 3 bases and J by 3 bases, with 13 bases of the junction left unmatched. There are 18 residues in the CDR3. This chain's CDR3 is CASSGITWDRAGGNTIYF. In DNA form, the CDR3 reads TGTGCCAGCAGCGGAATAACTTGGGACAGGGCAGGTGGAAACACCATATATTTT.

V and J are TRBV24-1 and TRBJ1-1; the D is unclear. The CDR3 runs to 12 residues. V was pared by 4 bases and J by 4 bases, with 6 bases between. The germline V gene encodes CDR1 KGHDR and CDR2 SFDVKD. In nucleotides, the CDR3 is TGTGCCACCAGTGACCGGGGCACTGAAGCTTTCTTT. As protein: CATSDRGTEAFF.

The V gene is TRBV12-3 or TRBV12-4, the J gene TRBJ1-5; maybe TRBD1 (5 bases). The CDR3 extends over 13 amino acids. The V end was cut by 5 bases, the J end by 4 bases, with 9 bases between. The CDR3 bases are TGTGCCAGCAGTCCCAGGGTGAATCAGCCCCAGCATTTT. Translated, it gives CASSPRVNQPQHF.